This T cell receptor beta chain was captured by sequencing in a study of identical twins. TCRdb recomputed calls from the 5' RACE reads with MiXCR, one row per CDR3 protein. The sample has hundreds of thousands of distinct CDR3 sequences; over 8.5% are singletons. In the case of this clonotype: The germline gene is not matched at one end of the junction; a read error may be the cause.

The same sample was also used in a study of yellow fever vaccine responses in identical twins.

Specimen: PBMCs. This receptor was taken from a woman between 18 and 30 years old in good health.

The CDR3 protein is CASSLGMLQETQYF. Here the CDR3 DNA reads TGTGCTAGCAGCTTAGGGATGCTCCAAGAGACCCAGTACTTC. This rearrangement joins TRBV7-7 to TRBJ2-5; the D is unclear. The CDR3 totals 14 residues. Per germline, CDR1 SSHAT and CDR2 FNYEAQ (reference sequence).